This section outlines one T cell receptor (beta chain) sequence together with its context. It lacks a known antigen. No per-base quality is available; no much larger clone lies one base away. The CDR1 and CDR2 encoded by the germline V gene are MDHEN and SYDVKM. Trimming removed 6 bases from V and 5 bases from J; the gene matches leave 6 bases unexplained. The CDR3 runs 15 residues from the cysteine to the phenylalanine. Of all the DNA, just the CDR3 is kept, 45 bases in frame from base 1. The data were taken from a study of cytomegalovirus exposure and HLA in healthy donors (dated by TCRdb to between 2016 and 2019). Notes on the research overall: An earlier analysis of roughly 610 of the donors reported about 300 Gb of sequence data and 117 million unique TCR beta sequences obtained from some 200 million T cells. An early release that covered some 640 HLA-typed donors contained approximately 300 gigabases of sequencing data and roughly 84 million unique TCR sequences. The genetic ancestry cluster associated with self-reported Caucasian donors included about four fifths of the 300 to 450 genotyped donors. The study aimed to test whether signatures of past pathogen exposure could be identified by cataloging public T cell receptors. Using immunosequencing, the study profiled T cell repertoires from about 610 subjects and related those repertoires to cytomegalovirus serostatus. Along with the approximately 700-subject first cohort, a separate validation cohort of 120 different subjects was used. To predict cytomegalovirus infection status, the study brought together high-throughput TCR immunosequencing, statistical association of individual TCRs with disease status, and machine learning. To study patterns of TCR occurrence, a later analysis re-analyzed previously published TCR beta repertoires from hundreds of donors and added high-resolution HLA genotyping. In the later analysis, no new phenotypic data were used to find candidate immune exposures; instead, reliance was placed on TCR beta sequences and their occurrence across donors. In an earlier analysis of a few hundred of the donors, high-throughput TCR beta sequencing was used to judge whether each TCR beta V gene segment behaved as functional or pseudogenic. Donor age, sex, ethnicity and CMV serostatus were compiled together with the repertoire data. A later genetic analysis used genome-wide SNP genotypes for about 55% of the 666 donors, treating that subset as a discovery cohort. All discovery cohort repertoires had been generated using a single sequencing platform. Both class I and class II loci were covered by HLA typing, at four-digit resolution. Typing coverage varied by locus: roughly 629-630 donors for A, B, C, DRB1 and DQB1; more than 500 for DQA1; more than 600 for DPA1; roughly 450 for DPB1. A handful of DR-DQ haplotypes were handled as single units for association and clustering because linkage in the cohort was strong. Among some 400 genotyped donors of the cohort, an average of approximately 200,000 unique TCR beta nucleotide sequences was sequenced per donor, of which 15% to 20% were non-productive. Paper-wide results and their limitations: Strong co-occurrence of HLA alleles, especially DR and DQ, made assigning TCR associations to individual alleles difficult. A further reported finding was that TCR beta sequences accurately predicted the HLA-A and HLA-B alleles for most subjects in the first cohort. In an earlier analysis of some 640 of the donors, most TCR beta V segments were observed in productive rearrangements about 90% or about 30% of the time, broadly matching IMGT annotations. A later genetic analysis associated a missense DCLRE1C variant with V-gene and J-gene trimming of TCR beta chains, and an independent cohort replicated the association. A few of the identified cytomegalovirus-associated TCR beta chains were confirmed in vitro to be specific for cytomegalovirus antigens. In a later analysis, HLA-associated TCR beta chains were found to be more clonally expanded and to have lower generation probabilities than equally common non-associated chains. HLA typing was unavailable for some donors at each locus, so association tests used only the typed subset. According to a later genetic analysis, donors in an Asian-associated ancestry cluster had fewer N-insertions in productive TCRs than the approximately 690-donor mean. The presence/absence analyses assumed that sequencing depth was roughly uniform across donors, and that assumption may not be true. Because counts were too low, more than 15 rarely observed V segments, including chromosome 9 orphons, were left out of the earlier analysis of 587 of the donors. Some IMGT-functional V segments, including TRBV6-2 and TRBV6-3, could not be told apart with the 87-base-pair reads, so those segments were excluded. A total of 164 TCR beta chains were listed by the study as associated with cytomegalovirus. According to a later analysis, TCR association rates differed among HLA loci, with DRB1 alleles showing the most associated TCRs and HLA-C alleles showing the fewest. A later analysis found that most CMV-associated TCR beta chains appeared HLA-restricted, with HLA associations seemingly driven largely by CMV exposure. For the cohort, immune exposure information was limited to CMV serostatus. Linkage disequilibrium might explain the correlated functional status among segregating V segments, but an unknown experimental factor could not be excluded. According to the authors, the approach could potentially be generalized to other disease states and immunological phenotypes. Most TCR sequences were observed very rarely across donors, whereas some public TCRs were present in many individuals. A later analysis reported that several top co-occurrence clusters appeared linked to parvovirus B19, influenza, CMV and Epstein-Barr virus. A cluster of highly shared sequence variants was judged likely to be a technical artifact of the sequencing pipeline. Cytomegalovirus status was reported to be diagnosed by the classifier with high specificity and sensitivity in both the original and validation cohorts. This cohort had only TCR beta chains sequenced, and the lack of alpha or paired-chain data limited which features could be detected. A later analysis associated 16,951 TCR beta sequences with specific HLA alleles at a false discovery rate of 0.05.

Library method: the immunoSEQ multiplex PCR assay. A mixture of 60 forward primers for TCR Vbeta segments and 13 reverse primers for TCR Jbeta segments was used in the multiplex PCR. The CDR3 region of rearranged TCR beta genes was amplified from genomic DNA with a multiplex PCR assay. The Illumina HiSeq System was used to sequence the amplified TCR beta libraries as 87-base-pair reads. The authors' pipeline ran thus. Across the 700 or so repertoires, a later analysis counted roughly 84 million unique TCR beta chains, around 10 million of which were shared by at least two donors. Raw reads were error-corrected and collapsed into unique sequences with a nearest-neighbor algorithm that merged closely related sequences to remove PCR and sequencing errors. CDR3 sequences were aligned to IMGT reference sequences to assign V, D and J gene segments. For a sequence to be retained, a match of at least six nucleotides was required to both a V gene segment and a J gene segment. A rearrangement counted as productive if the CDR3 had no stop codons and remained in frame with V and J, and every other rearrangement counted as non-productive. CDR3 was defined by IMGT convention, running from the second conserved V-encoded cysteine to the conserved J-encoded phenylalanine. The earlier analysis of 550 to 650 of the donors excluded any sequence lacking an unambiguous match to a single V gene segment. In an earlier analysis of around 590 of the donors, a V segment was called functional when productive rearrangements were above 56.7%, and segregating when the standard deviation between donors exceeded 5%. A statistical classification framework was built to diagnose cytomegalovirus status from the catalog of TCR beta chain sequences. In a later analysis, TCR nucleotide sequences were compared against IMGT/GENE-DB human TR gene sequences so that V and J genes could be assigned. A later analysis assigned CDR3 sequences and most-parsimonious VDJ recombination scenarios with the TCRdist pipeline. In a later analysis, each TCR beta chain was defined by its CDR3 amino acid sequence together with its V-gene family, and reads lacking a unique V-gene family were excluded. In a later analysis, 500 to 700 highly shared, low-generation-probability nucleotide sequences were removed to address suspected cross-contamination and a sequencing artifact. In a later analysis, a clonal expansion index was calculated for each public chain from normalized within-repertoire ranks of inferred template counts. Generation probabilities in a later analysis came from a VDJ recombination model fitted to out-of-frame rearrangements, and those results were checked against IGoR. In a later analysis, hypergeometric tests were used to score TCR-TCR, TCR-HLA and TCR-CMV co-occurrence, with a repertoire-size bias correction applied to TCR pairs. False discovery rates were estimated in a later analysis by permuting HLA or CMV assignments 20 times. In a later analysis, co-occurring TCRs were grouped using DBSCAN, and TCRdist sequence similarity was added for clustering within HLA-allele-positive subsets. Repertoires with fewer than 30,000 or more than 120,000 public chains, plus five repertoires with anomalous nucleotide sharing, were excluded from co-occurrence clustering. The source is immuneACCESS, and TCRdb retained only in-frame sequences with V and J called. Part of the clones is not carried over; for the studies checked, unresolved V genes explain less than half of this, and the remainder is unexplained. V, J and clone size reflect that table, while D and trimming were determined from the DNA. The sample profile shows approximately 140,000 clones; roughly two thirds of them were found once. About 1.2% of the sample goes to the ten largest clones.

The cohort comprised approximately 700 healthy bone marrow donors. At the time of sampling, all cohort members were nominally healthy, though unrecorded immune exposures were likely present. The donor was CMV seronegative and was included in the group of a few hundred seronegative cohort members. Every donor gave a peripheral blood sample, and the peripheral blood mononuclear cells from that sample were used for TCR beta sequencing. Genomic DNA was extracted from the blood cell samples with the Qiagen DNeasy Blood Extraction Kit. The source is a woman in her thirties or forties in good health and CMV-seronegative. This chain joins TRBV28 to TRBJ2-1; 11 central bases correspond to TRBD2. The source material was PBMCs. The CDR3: CASRISGGGNNEQFF. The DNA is TGTGCCAGCAGGATTAGCGGGGGGGGGAACAATGAGCAGTTCTTC. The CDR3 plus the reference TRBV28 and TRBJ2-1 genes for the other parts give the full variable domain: DVKVTQSSRYLVKRTGEKVFLECVQDMDHENMFWYRQDPGLGLRLIYFSYDVKMKEKGDIPEGYSVSREKKERFSLILESASTNQTSMYLCASRISGGGNNEQFFGPGTRLTVL.